The 29 T cell receptor beta chains below all came from one sample that was sequenced in a study of shared clonotypes between healthy human individuals. Terminally differentiated effector memory CD45RA+ cells were excluded from the naive CD8 cells, which were CD45RO-negative and positively selected for CCR7. Method: immunoSEQ multiplex PCR; TCRdb's copy keeps in-frame clones and lacks some. The sample yields approximately 1.9 million clones, roughly 93% seen once. The specimen sequenced was naive CD8+ T cells from PBMCs. The receptor set was obtained from a man younger than 30 in good health. Some clones in this sample may be carry-over from other donors' samples.

In DNA form, the CDR3 reads TGTGCCAGCAGCCGAACATGGGGGCGGGAAGAGACCCAGTACTTC. It yields the protein CASSRTWGREETQYF. The chain employs TRBV7-3 and TRBJ2-5; a weak D match, TRBD1 (6 bases). Between the trimmed V and J ends, which lost 5 bases and 3 bases, there was a span of 16 bases. The CDR3 covers 15 residues. CDR1 and CDR2 (germline): SGHTA, FQGTGA.

To note about this clone: This same CDR3 is encoded by further DNA sequences in the sample. This chain joins TRBV7-9 and TRBJ1-1, with unresolved D. Germline loops: CDR1 SEHNR, CDR2 FQNEAQ (reference sequence). The length of the CDR3 is 12 residues. V lost 3 bases and J lost 3, with 5 bases in between. CDR3 in DNA: TGTGCCAGCAGCTTCGGACACACTGAAGCTTTCTTT. Translated, it gives CASSFGHTEAFF.

The CDR3: CASSQEDRDYYGYTF. CDR3 DNA sequence: TGTGCCAGCAGCCAGGAAGACAGGGATTACTATGGCTACACCTTC. The V gene is TRBV6-5, the J gene TRBJ1-2, with TRBD1 matching over 7 bases. V lost 6 bases and J lost 3; bases outside the gene matches: 10. Germline CDR1 MNHEY, CDR2 SVGAGI. CDR3 length equals 15 residues.

The rearrangement links TRBV7-9 to TRBJ2-5; 11 bases are a match to TRBD2. The CDR3 length is 19 residues. The V and J ends lost 5 bases and 2 bases, in that order; junction bases with no gene match: 16. Germline lookup yields CDR1 SEHNR and CDR2 FQNEAQ (reference sequence). CDR3 nucleotide sequence: TGTGCCAGCAGCCCAATTAGGACTAGCGGGCGAAATTCGCAAGAGACCCAGTACTTC. It is translated as CASSPIRTSGRNSQETQYF.

V is TRBV12-5 and J is TRBJ1-2; D may be TRBD1 (6 bases). Germline CDR1 and CDR2: LGHNT and FRNRAP. This CDR3 has 18 amino acids. The V gene lost 1 base and the J gene lost 3 bases, with 21 bases spanning the gap. The CDR3 DNA reads TGTGCTAGTGGTTTGGGGGCGCCGACAGGCCGCTTGGACTATGGCTACACCTTC. It specifies CASGLGAPTGRLDYGYTF. The entire variable domain, with the rest obtained from reference TRBV12-5 and TRBJ1-2, is as follows: DARVTQTPRHKVTEMGQEVTMRCQPILGHNTVFWYRQTMMQGLELLAYFRNRAPLDDSGMPKDRFSAEMPDATLATLKIQPSEPRDSAVYFCASGLGAPTGRLDYGYTFGSGTRLTVV.

This chain joins TRBV28 and TRBJ2-7, with D perhaps being TRBD1 or TRBD2 (6 bases each). Germline V lookup: CDR1 MDHEN, CDR2 SYDVKM. The CDR3 is made up of 15 amino acids. The V and J ends lost 3 bases and 3 bases respectively, with 15 bases between them. The CDR3: CASSFAGTPVYEQYF. Written as DNA, the CDR3 is TGTGCCAGCAGTTTTGCGGGGACACCCGTCTACGAGCAGTACTTC.

This rearrangement joins TRBV7-9 to TRBJ2-5; no reliable D call. V was cut by 1 base and J by 13 bases, with 13 bases left in between. The CDR3 is 12 amino acids. Germline CDR1 SEHNR, CDR2 FQNEAQ (reference sequence). The CDR3 spells CASSLDVTAWYF. The CDR3 region has the DNA TGTGCCAGCAGCTTAGATGTGACCGCCTGGTACTTC.

The chain uses TRBV4-1 and TRBJ2-3; 8 nucleotides match TRBD2. V was pared by 6 bases and J by 2 bases, with 10 bases of the junction left unmatched. The CDR3 consists of 16 residues. Germline CDR1 and CDR2: MGHRA and YSYEKL. As DNA, the CDR3 is TGCGCCAGCAGAGAAAGCGGGAGTGCATTCACAGATACGCAGTATTTT. Translating it yields CASRESGSAFTDTQYF.

This clone came up once. This rearrangement joins TRBV27 to TRBJ2-2, with D hard to call. This CDR3 contains 14 residues. Germline V CDR1 and CDR2: MNHEY, SMNVEV (reference sequence). V was trimmed by 2 bases and J by 0 bases, leaving 4 bases between them. In nucleotides, the CDR3 is TGTGCCAGCAGTTTAGGTTCGAACACCGGGGAGCTGTTTTTT. It is translated as CASSLGSNTGELFF.

The rearrangement links TRBV4-1 to TRBJ2-1; 10 nucleotides agree with TRBD2. This CDR3 has 15 residues. Germline CDR1 and CDR2: MGHRA and YSYEKL. J was trimmed by 4 bases and V by 3 bases; bases with no gene match: 3. The CDR3 reads CASSQSTSGYNEQFF. Written as DNA, the CDR3 is TGCGCCAGCAGCCAGTCGACTAGCGGGTACAATGAGCAGTTCTTC.

The V gene is TRBV6-4, the J gene TRBJ2-3; TRBD1 aligns across 8 bases. Germline V gene data show CDR1 as MRHNA and CDR2 as SNTAGT. The ends lost 6 bases at V and 3 bases at J; junction bases unmatched: 2. The CDR3 length is 13 residues. DNA of the CDR3: TGTGCCAGCAGGGACAGGGCAACAGATACGCAGTATTTT. As protein: CASRDRATDTQYF.

This chain uses TRBV11-1 with TRBJ1-2; 7 positions match TRBD1. J lost 4 bases, V lost 6 bases, and 11 bases had no gene match. There are 15 residues in the CDR3. The germline V gene encodes CDR1 SGHAT and CDR2 FQDESV (reference sequence). The CDR3 reads CASRESGTAIYGYTF. The CDR3 bases are TGTGCCAGCAGGGAATCCGGGACAGCAATCTATGGCTACACCTTC.

As for this clone: Other nucleotide sequences from this sample produce the same CDR3. The chain uses TRBV27 and TRBJ1-1; D is ambiguous. This CDR3 is built from 12 residues. Germline CDR1 is MNHEY and CDR2 is SMNVEV (reference sequence). V was shortened by 2 bases and J by 4 bases, with 5 bases between the two germline ends. DNA for the CDR3: TGTGCCAGCAGTTTACCTGGCACTGAAGCTTTCTTT. Residues: CASSLPGTEAFF.

About this clone: This specimen includes other DNA sequences encoding the same CDR3. The chain employs TRBV2 and TRBJ2-7, with a weak D call TRBD1 (5 bases). The CDR3 extends over 14 amino acids. Trimming took off 2 bases at V and 0 bases at J, with 8 bases between the two ends. Per the germline V gene, CDR1 is SNHLY and CDR2 is FYNNEI. CDR3 DNA sequence: TGTGCCAGCAGTGAATCAGGGCGCTCCTACGAGCAGTACTTC. Amino acid sequence: CASSESGRSYEQYF.

The sample holds one count of this clone. The chain recombines TRBV30 with TRBJ1-2; no clear D. The germline V gene encodes CDR1 GTSNPN and CDR2 SVGIG (reference sequence). V lost 1 base and J lost 6, with 9 bases in between. This CDR3 contains 12 residues. DNA of the CDR3: TGTGCCTGGAGTGGGGTTGAGGATGGCTACACCTTC. Translated, it gives CAWSGVEDGYTF.

The rearrangement uses TRBV30 and TRBJ1-2, with TRBD1 as a possible D gene (5 bases). V lost 3 bases and J lost 7, with 21 bases in between. Germline lookup yields CDR1 GTSNPN and CDR2 SVGIG (reference sequence). The CDR3 totals 15 residues. CDR3 sequence (DNA): TGTGCCTGGAGGCAGGGCCCCAGAAGAAAGATTGGCTACACCTTC. Protein product: CAWRQGPRRKIGYTF.

The chain recombines TRBV19 with TRBJ2-3; D is uncertain. V was pared by 6 bases and J by 1 base, with 11 bases between. The CDR3 runs 14 residues. CDR1 LNHDA and CDR2 SQIVND come from the germline V gene (reference sequence). The CDR3 nucleotides are TGTGCCAGTAGGCCGAGGACCGGCACAGATACGCAGTATTTT. It codes for CASRPRTGTDTQYF. Together with reference TRBV19 and TRBJ2-3, the CDR3 gives the full variable domain: DGGITQSPKYLFRKEGQNVTLSCEQNLNHDAMYWYRQDPGQGLRLIYYSQIVNDFQKGDIAEGYSVSREKKESFPLTVTSAQKNPTAFYLCASRPRTGTDTQYFGPGTRLTVL.

This chain connects TRBV10-3 to TRBJ2-1; the D call may be TRBD1 or TRBD2 (6 bases each). The V end was cut by 0 bases, the J end by 7 bases, with 22 bases between. This CDR3 is 18 amino acids long. Germline-derived CDR1 and CDR2 are ENHRY and SYGVKD. The CDR3 region is CAISESVTPGAIKNEQFF. CDR3 DNA: TGTGCCATCAGTGAGTCTGTGACCCCGGGGGCCATAAAGAATGAGCAGTTCTTC.

As for this clone: The sample has other DNA sequences that encode this CDR3 too. This chain links TRBV9 with TRBJ2-7; TRBD1 matches at 7 bases. V lost 4 bases to trimming and J lost 0 bases; unmatched junction nucleotides: 4. The germline V gene has CDR1 SGDLS and CDR2 YYNGEE. CDR3 length equals 14 residues. CDR3 nucleotide sequence: TGTGCCAGCAGCCCGGGGACAGCCTCCTACGAGCAGTACTTC. This encodes CASSPGTASYEQYF.

This clone was recorded only once. The V and J genes are TRBV7-2 and TRBJ2-7; no clear D. Deletions cut 3 bases from V and 0 bases from J, with 12 bases between. This CDR3 is built from 15 residues. Germline V CDR1 and CDR2: SGHTA, FQGNSA. The CDR3 DNA reads TGTGCCAGCAGCTTGGCGCGCGACGGCTCCTACGAGCAGTACTTC. Translated: CASSLARDGSYEQYF.

The chain carries TRBV4-2 and TRBJ2-7, with D hard to call. The CDR3 is made up of 16 amino acids. The germline CDR1 and CDR2 sequences are LGHNA and YNFKEQ. Trimming removed 2 bases from V and 0 bases from J, with 14 bases in between. CDR3 amino acids: CASSQPPGSYSYEQYF. The CDR3 DNA follows: TGTGCCAGCAGCCAACCTCCGGGTTCCTACTCCTACGAGCAGTACTTC.

This chain joins TRBV27 and TRBJ2-4; D might be TRBD2 (5 bases). Trimming cost V 1 base and J 5 bases, with 9 bases left between them. The CDR3 length is 14 residues. Germline CDR1 reads MNHEY; CDR2 reads SMNVEV (reference sequence). The CDR3 coding sequence is TGTGCCAGCAGTTTATTGGAGGTGCAAAACATTCAGTACTTC. It is translated as CASSLLEVQNIQYF.

This chain joins TRBV5-1 and TRBJ2-1; TRBD2 matches at 11 bases. V trimming: 5 bases; J trimming: 9 bases; junction bases outside the gene matches: 10. CDR3 length: 15 residues. In germline, CDR1 is SGHRS, CDR2 YFSETQ. The CDR3 spells CASSTSGSGLGEQFF. The CDR3 DNA reads TGCGCCAGCAGTACTAGCGGGAGTGGCCTCGGTGAGCAGTTCTTC.

This chain uses TRBV7-9 with TRBJ1-1, with D perhaps TRBD1 (6 bases). CDR3 size: 12 residues. Germline CDR1 and CDR2: SEHNR and FQNEAQ (reference sequence). Trimming took 10 bases from V and 7 from J, leaving 16 bases between them. CDR3 bases: TGTGCCACCAAGGGGGGGGTAATTGAAGCTTTCTTT. Its translation: CATKGGVIEAFF.

The V call is TRBV9, the J call TRBJ1-1; D is undetermined. The CDR3 has 15 residues. Looked up from germline, CDR1 is SGDLS and CDR2 is YYNGEE. The V end was cut by 4 bases, the J end by 2 bases, with 15 bases between. CDR3 in DNA: TGTGCCAGCAGCCCGATGAACCTAGGAAACACTGAAGCTTTCTTT. Translating gives CASSPMNLGNTEAFF.

The chain employs TRBV4-1 and TRBJ2-5; 10 bases map to TRBD2. TRBJ2-7 explains the end of the DNA better; the J call may be wrong. This CDR3 comprises 15 residues. Germline V gene sequence: CDR1 MGHRA, CDR2 YSYEKL. The CDR3 spells CASRARLAGSYEQYF. DNA for the CDR3: TGCGCCAGCAGGGCAAGACTAGCGGGCTCCTACGAGCAGTACTTC.

V is TRBV4-2 and J is TRBJ2-7; TRBD1 matches at 9 bases. J was trimmed by 4 bases and V by 6 bases; bases with no gene match: 10. CDR1 and CDR2 (germline): LGHNA, YNFKEQ. The CDR3 covers 15 residues. This CDR3 is CASSRTRDREYEQYF. The CDR3 DNA is TGTGCCAGCAGTCGGACCCGGGACAGGGAGTACGAGCAGTACTTC.

V usage is TRBV13 and J usage is TRBJ1-2; 8 bases align to TRBD1. Germline trimming cut 7 bases from V and 7 bases from J; bases unmatched to any gene: 8. This CDR3 is 13 amino acids long. The germline V gene encodes CDR1 PRHDT and CDR2 FYEKMQ (reference sequence). CDR3 DNA: TGTGCCAGCAACCCAGGGGGCCGTGGTGGCTACACCTTC. Its protein is CASNPGGRGGYTF. Complete variable domain (other parts from reference TRBV13 and TRBJ1-2): AAGVIQSPRHLIKEKRETATLKCYPIPRHDTVYWYQQGPGQDPQFLISFYEKMQSDKGSIPDRFSAQQFSDYHSELNMSSLELGDSALYFCASNPGGRGGYTFGSGTRLTVV.

The chain combines TRBV11-2 with TRBJ2-1; D gene ambiguous. The CDR3 loop spans 12 amino acids. Germline-derived CDR1 and CDR2 are SGHAT and FQNNGV. Trimming removed 6 bases at V and 5 bases at J, with 8 bases between. In nucleotides, the CDR3 is TGTGCCAGCAGTCTACTGCACAATGAGCAGTTCTTC. Translation gives CASSLLHNEQFF.